This T cell receptor beta chain was identified in a study of shared clonotypes between healthy human individuals. For the study at large: The donor pool was made up of two women and three men aged 18 to 49. Per donor, three plates held CD4 naive cells, three held CD4 memory, two held CD8 naive and one held CD8 memory. Study-level findings and limits: Only a few donors were included, so the genetic and exposure-history diversity represented was limited.

Concerning this clone itself: Its antigen is not identified.

The data were produced by immunoSEQ multiplex PCR, yet TCRdb's version contains in-frame clones alone and is incomplete. The sample records roughly 2,300,000 clones, 92% being singletons. The J segment lost 3 bases and the V segment lost 3 bases, leaving 6 bases of the junction unmatched. This CDR3 comprises 17 residues. CDR1 is LGHNA, CDR2 YSLEER, per germline. This chain connects TRBV4-3 to TRBJ2-2; TRBD1 matches at 11 bases. The sequence came from a man aged 18-30 years in good health. Some clones in this sample may be carry-over from other donors' samples. Material for sequencing was naive CD4+ T cells from PBMCs. As to subset: CD45RA+ positively selected. CDR3 protein: CASSQTRGQGDTGELFF. CDR3 sequence (DNA): TGCGCCAGCAGCCAGACCCGGGGACAGGGGGACACCGGGGAGCTGTTTTTT.